This T cell receptor beta chain was sequenced during a study of blood T cell repertoires in COVID-19. TCRdb keeps only in-frame clones here, not all; method: immunoSEQ multiplex PCR. The sample records some 100,000 clones, about 89% being singletons. Germline CDR1 MDHEN, CDR2 SYDVKM. V shed 6 bases and J 2 bases; nucleotides not matched to a gene: 9. The CDR3 is made up of 15 amino acids. The sequence was collected from a woman aged 65 to 85 with acute or convalescent COVID-19. The chain employs TRBV28 and TRBJ1-2, with 7 positions matching TRBD1. Material for sequencing was peripheral blood. DNA for the CDR3: TGTGCCAGCAGAACCCACGGGACAGCGAACTATGGCTACACCTTC. Protein product: CASRTHGTANYGYTF.